A single sample is the source of the 19 T cell receptor beta chains below, sequenced in a study of blood T cell repertoires in COVID-19. Produced via immunoSEQ multiplex PCR; TCRdb's table is partial and in-frame only. This table holds under 300,000 clones, about 86% found once. The sequenced sample was peripheral blood. Every receptor here comes from a man aged 18 to 35 with active or convalescent COVID-19.

The chain links TRBV28 to TRBJ1-1; 8 bases match TRBD1. Germline trimming cut 1 base from V and 9 bases from J; bases unmatched to any gene: 4. Germline loops: CDR1 MDHEN, CDR2 SYDVKM. This CDR3 region has 13 residues. This CDR3 is CASSLSQGDKAFF. The DNA of the CDR3 is TGTGCCAGCAGTTTATCACAGGGGGATAAAGCTTTCTTT.

This clone was detected only once. The chain carries TRBV11-2 and TRBJ2-2, with D perhaps TRBD2 (6 bases). Germline V gene sequence: CDR1 SGHAT, CDR2 FQNNGV. The CDR3 sequence is 17 residues long. Trimming shortened V by 7 bases and J by 0 bases, and 18 bases separated the two germline ends. The CDR3 region has the DNA TGTGCCAGCATCCCGGTCGGGGCGGGAACGAACACCGGGGAGCTGTTTTTT. Its translation is CASIPVGAGTNTGELFF.

The rearrangement links TRBV11-3 to TRBJ1-2, with 8 nucleotides matching TRBD1. The CDR3 covers 14 residues. The germline CDR1 and CDR2 sequences are SGHNT and YENEEA. J gave up 4 bases and V 5 bases, and 6 bases lay outside the gene matches. CDR3 protein: CASSEGQGIYGYTF. Here the CDR3 DNA reads TGTGCCAGCAGCGAAGGACAGGGAATCTATGGCTACACCTTC.

The chain couples TRBV6-5 to TRBJ1-1; 9 nucleotides align to TRBD1. V dropped 7 bases and J dropped 5; count of bases not matched to a gene: 11. In germline, CDR1 is MNHEY, CDR2 SVGAGI. CDR3 length: 15 residues. CDR3 DNA: TGTGCCAGCACACAGGGGGCGTTTTTCTCGACTGAAGCTTTCTTT. Residues: CASTQGAFFSTEAFF.

This chain joins TRBV19 and TRBJ2-5, with TRBD2 as a possible D gene (5 bases). The V gene's germline CDR1 is LNHDA and CDR2 SQIVND (reference sequence). Trimming shortened V by 4 bases and J by 5 bases, and 8 bases separated the two germline ends. The CDR3 loop spans 12 amino acids. CDR3 loop: CASSSEGETQYF. The DNA for the CDR3 is TGTGCCAGTAGTAGTGAGGGCGAGACCCAGTACTTC. The entire variable domain, with the rest obtained from reference TRBV19 and TRBJ2-5, is as follows: DGGITQSPKYLFRKEGQNVTLSCEQNLNHDAMYWYRQDPGQGLRLIYYSQIVNDFQKGDIAEGYSVSREKKESFPLTVTSAQKNPTAFYLCASSSEGETQYFGPGTRLLVL.

The chain carries TRBV28 and TRBJ1-2; D remains unclear. CDR3 length equals 17 residues. CDR1 is MDHEN, CDR2 SYDVKM, per germline. V lost 1 base and J lost 6, with 21 bases in between. The CDR3 loop reads CASSLYSRFGLKNGYTF. Written as DNA, the CDR3 is TGTGCCAGCAGTTTATACTCGAGGTTTGGCCTTAAAAATGGCTACACCTTC.

The rearrangement uses TRBV28 and TRBJ1-6; D is possibly TRBD1 (5 bases). With 2 bases removed from V and 7 bases from J, the gap between germline ends came to 18 bases. Germline V gene lookup returns CDR1 MDHEN and CDR2 SYDVKM. The CDR3 spans 17 residues. For the CDR3, the DNA is TGTGCCAGCAGTTTAGCGGGACGGTTGTCCTCAAATTCACCCCTCCACTTT. This codes for CASSLAGRLSSNSPLHF.

CDR3 DNA sequence: TGTGCCATCTCTCCGGGAGAGGGAAAGAACGAGCAGTACTTC. Translating it yields CAISPGEGKNEQYF. The chain combines TRBV10-3 with TRBJ2-7; TRBD2 might be the D (6 bases). CDR1 and CDR2 (germline): ENHRY, SYGVKD. V gave up 8 bases and J gave up 5 bases, with 19 bases separating them. This CDR3 is 14 amino acids long.

The count of this clone is one. The rearrangement joins TRBV5-1 to TRBJ2-3; D is possibly TRBD2 (5 bases). The CDR3 runs 16 residues. With 6 bases removed from V and 4 bases from J, the gap between germline ends came to 21 bases. The germline V gene has CDR1 SGHRS and CDR2 YFSETQ. The CDR3 nucleotides are TGCGCCAGCACCTCGACGGGCCTACCGCGGGCAGATACGCAGTATTTT. It codes for CASTSTGLPRADTQYF.

The chain recombines TRBV24-1 with TRBJ2-1; D perhaps matches TRBD1 (5 bases). The germline V gene has CDR1 KGHDR and CDR2 SFDVKD. There are 15 residues in the CDR3. Trimming cost V 0 bases and J 5 bases, with 10 bases left between them. CDR3 sequence reads: CATSDLDIGDNEQFF. CDR3 sequence (DNA): TGTGCCACCAGTGATTTGGATATAGGGGACAATGAGCAGTTCTTC.

The chain joins TRBV4-1 to TRBJ2-2; D not resolved. V lost 6 bases and J lost 1, with 12 bases in between. Germline lookup yields CDR1 MGHRA and CDR2 YSYEKL. The CDR3 is 15 residues long. CDR3 amino acids: CASRARQVNTGELFF. CDR3 in DNA: TGCGCCAGCAGGGCAAGGCAGGTGAACACCGGGGAGCTGTTTTTT.

The V call is TRBV5-4, the J call TRBJ1-2; 9 bases match TRBD1. The germline V gene has CDR1 SGHNT and CDR2 YYREEE (reference sequence). With V trimmed by 3 bases and J by 4 bases, 7 bases remained unmatched. This CDR3 is built from 15 residues. The CDR3 bases are TGTGCCAGCAGCTCGGACCGGACAGGGGCCTATGGCTACACCTTC. Protein: CASSSDRTGAYGYTF.

V is TRBV5-4 and J is TRBJ2-1; 9 nucleotides line up with TRBD2. Losses at the gene ends were 3 bases for V and 7 bases for J; bases not matched to a gene: 5. CDR1 and CDR2 from the germline V gene are SGHNT and YYREEE (reference sequence). The CDR3 extends over 14 amino acids. CDR3 sequence: CASSWDSGGNEQFF. The DNA for the CDR3 is TGTGCCAGCAGCTGGGATAGCGGGGGAAATGAGCAGTTCTTC.

V gene TRBV29-1 combines with J gene TRBJ1-1; D unresolved. The CDR3 extends over 11 amino acids. In germline, CDR1 is SQVTM, CDR2 ANQGSEA. V lost 5 bases, J lost 3 bases, and 7 bases lay in between. The CDR3 loop is CSVRRDTEAFF. DNA for the CDR3: TGCAGCGTTCGTCGGGACACTGAAGCTTTCTTT.

The genes are TRBV18 and TRBJ1-1; possible D gene TRBD1, 6 bases. The ends were cut back, 7 bases at V and 4 bases at J, with 16 bases in the middle. From germline, CDR1 is KGHSH and CDR2 LQKENI. This CDR3 region has 14 residues. The CDR3 DNA follows: TGTGCCAGCTTCGTGGACGAAGGGGGCACTGAAGCTTTCTTT. This gives the protein CASFVDEGGTEAFF.

This chain connects TRBV19 to TRBJ2-3; 14 bases match TRBD2. The J segment lost 3 bases and the V segment lost 3 bases, leaving 8 bases of the junction unmatched. The CDR3 runs 18 residues. Germline-derived CDR1 and CDR2 are LNHDA and SQIVND (reference sequence). CDR3 in DNA: TGTGCCAGTAGTATCCCGGGACTAGCGGGAGAAATGACAGATACGCAGTATTTT. Its protein is CASSIPGLAGEMTDTQYF.

The chain carries TRBV27 and TRBJ2-7, with TRBD2 identical over 7 bases. The germline gives CDR1 MNHEY, CDR2 SMNVEV (reference sequence). The CDR3 is 13 amino acids. With 6 bases clipped from V and 2 bases from J, the junction kept 4 bases outside the gene matches. The CDR3 bases are TGTGCCAGCAGCATCGGACTAGCCTACGAGCAGTACTTC. Translated, it gives CASSIGLAYEQYF.

This clone has only one observation. CDR3 in amino acids: CASSWTGSDEQFF. Written as DNA, the CDR3 is TGTGCCAGCAGCTGGACAGGGTCTGATGAGCAGTTCTTC. V is TRBV5-6 and J is TRBJ2-1; 8 bases map to TRBD1. Germline V gene data show CDR1 as SGHDT and CDR2 as YYEEEE. The length of the CDR3 is 13 residues. V was clipped by 3 bases and J by 8 bases; unmatched bases: 4.

The V gene is TRBV7-2, the J gene TRBJ2-3, with TRBD2 matching over 15 bases. The CDR3 length is 19 residues. After removal of 1 base from V and 2 bases from J, the junction contained 7 bases not matched to a gene. Germline CDR1 and CDR2: SGHTA and FQGNSA. The CDR3 reads CASSLVLGTSGRNTDTQYF. CDR3 nucleotide sequence: TGTGCCAGCAGCTTAGTGTTAGGGACTAGCGGGAGGAACACAGATACGCAGTATTTT.